This T cell receptor beta chain was found in a study of blood T cells in healthy people across ages. General study results and limits: Older age coincided with a roughly linear decline in TCR beta diversity per million T cells. Long-lived and aged donors differed, with more naive CD4+ cells and higher diversity in the long-lived.

Through a sample-barcoded 5' primer and a J-beta primer mix, a second PCR was run for roughly 6 to 11 cycles. Via MiXCR, TCRdb re-called the 5' RACE reads, giving one row per CDR3 protein. The sample lists 1.5 million or so distinct CDR3 sequences, roughly 43% occurring once. This clonotype was found a few times. What it binds is not known. The receptor comes from a woman younger than 30 in good health. Sequenced input: blood.

CDR3 DNA sequence: TGTGCCAGCAGTGACAGGGGGCCGGGCATTCAGTACTTC. Protein sequence: CASSDRGPGIQYF. The chain has TRBV25-1 and TRBJ2-4; 8 nucleotides match TRBD1. The V and J ends lost 3 bases and 9 bases, in that order; junction bases with no gene match: 4. There are 13 residues in the CDR3. Germline CDR1 MGHDK, CDR2 SYGVNS.